These 20 T cell receptor beta chains were sequenced from one sample in a study of immune cell composition in non-small cell lung cancer (dated by TCRdb to 2016 to 2017). The library was built by means of the immunoSEQ multiplex PCR assay. The immuneACCESS repertoire file appears here via TCRdb, limited to in-frame rearrangements. These files lack a portion of the clones; in checked studies, under half of the deficit traces to unresolved V genes, and the cause of the others is not known. A total of around 1,700 clones appear in this sample, 80% to 85% of them only once. Together, the top ten hold about a tenth of the sample. Input material: lung tumor tissue. These receptors were collected from a human donor with non-small cell lung cancer.

This clone appeared a single time. The rearrangement uses TRBV30 and TRBJ2-1; D is ambiguous. The CDR3 loop spans 12 amino acids. Germline CDR1 GTSNPN, CDR2 SVGIG (reference sequence). Trimming took off 3 bases at V and 8 bases at J, with 11 bases between the two ends. CDR3 DNA sequence: TGTGCCTGGAGGTCGGGTATTTATGAGCAGTTCTTC. Translated, it gives CAWRSGIYEQFF.

The rearrangement uses TRBV4-3 and TRBJ1-5, with D possibly TRBD1 on 5 matching bases. Germline loops: CDR1 LGHNA, CDR2 YSLEER. The CDR3 sequence is 15 residues long. Trimming removed 0 bases from V and 6 bases from J, with 12 bases in between. For the CDR3, the DNA is TGCGCCAGCAGCCAAGATCCGGGGGGTAGTCAGCCCCAGCATTTT. This sequence encodes CASSQDPGGSQPQHF.

The chain has TRBV5-1 and TRBJ1-1, with D possibly TRBD1 on 6 matching bases. Germline CDR1 is SGHRS and CDR2 is YFSETQ. Trimming removed 5 bases from V and 6 bases from J, with 20 bases in between. The CDR3 has 15 residues. Here the CDR3 reads CASRTNTGPGAEAFF. The CDR3 DNA follows: TGCGCCAGCAGGACTAATACAGGGCCTGGGGCTGAAGCTTTCTTT.

This clone was found a few times. The gene calls are TRBV7-8 and TRBJ1-5; D not resolved. V dropped 5 bases and J dropped 8 bases, with 25 bases sitting between them. The CDR3 sequence is 17 residues long. CDR1 SGHVS and CDR2 FQNEAQ come from the germline V gene. The CDR3 here is CASSPIASGGLSKPQHF. The DNA of the CDR3 is TGTGCCAGCAGCCCAATAGCGAGTGGAGGCTTGTCAAAGCCCCAGCATTTT.

V gene TRBV15 combines with J gene TRBJ2-6; TRBD1 agrees at 7 bases. With 3 bases clipped from V and 1 base from J, the junction kept 15 bases outside the gene matches. This CDR3 contains 20 residues. Germline CDR1 LNHNV, CDR2 YYDKDF (reference sequence). For the CDR3, the DNA is TGTGCCACCAGCAGGGACAGAGCAGGGGGTCTTTTATCTGGGGCCAACGTCCTGACTTTC. This translates into CATSRDRAGGLLSGANVLTF.

The chain uses TRBV5-6 and TRBJ2-1, with a weak D call TRBD2 (5 bases). This CDR3 region has 13 residues. Trimming cost V 0 bases and J 10 bases, with 11 bases left between them. Germline V gene data show CDR1 as SGHDT and CDR2 as YYEEEE. As DNA, the CDR3 is TGTGCCAGCAGCTTGGACTTAGCGAACGAGCAGTTCTTC. This gives the protein CASSLDLANEQFF.

The V call is TRBV19, the J call TRBJ1-3; 8 nucleotides align to TRBD1. After removal of 6 bases from V and 0 bases from J, the junction contained 4 bases not matched to a gene. CDR3 length: 15 residues. Germline V gives CDR1 LNHDA, CDR2 SQIVND (reference sequence). This CDR3 is CASRTGDYSGNTIYF. The CDR3 DNA reads as TGTGCCAGTAGGACAGGGGACTACTCTGGAAACACCATATATTTT.

This chain uses TRBV6-1 with TRBJ2-5, with D uncertain. The J call may not be correct, given that the DNA end is closer to TRBJ2-7. CDR3 length: 14 amino acids. The V gene's germline CDR1 is MNHNS and CDR2 SASEGT. The CDR3 DNA sequence: TGTGCCAGCAGTGAGTTTAGAACCTCCTACGAGCAGTACTTC. Protein: CASSEFRTSYEQYF.

The chain employs TRBV6-5 and TRBJ2-7, with 8 bases identical to TRBD1. Trimming at V came to 5 bases and at J to 4 bases, leaving 7 bases not matched to a gene. The CDR3 extends over 14 amino acids. Germline CDR1 is MNHEY and CDR2 is SVGAGI. CDR3 in amino acids: CASSETDRVYEQYF. The CDR3 DNA reads as TGTGCCAGCAGTGAGACGGACAGGGTTTACGAGCAGTACTTC.

The chain links TRBV7-9 to TRBJ2-5; D is undetermined. The V end lost 1 base, the J end lost 7 bases, and 13 bases lay between the germline ends. Germline CDR1 SEHNR, CDR2 FQNEAQ (reference sequence). This CDR3 has 14 residues. In DNA form, the CDR3 reads TGTGCCAGCAGCTTAGATCCAGCGATCGCGACCCAGTACTTC. This codes for CASSLDPAIATQYF.

The V and J genes are TRBV7-8 and TRBJ2-5; 11 bases match TRBD2. Trimming removed 3 bases from V and 5 bases from J; junction bases left unmatched: 11. This CDR3 comprises 17 residues. Germline CDR1 SGHVS, CDR2 FQNEAQ. CDR3 nucleotide sequence: TGTGCCAGCAGCTTGAGACTAGCGGGAATAGGGCTGGAGACCCAGTACTTC. It encodes CASSLRLAGIGLETQYF. Using reference TRBV7-8 and TRBJ2-5 for the parts outside the CDR3, the full variable domain is GAGVSQSPRYKVAKRGQDVALRCDPISGHVSLFWYQQALGQGPEFLTYFQNEAQLDKSGLPSDRFFAERPEGSVSTLKIQRTQQEDSAVYLCASSLRLAGIGLETQYFGPGTRLLVL.

The chain couples TRBV5-1 to TRBJ2-1; 12 bases are a match to TRBD2. Germline CDR1 and CDR2: SGHRS and YFSETQ. The ends lost 3 bases at V and 6 bases at J; junction bases unmatched: 4. CDR3 length: 15 residues. CDR3 nucleotide sequence: TGCGCCAGCAGCTGGACTAGCGGGGATTTCAATGAGCAGTTCTTC. Its translation: CASSWTSGDFNEQFF. The complete variable domain, with remaining parts taken from reference TRBV5-1 and TRBJ2-1, reads KAGVTQTPRYLIKTRGQQVTLSCSPISGHRSVSWYQQTPGQGLQFLFEYFSETQRNKGNFPGRFSGRQFSNSRSEMNVSTLELGDSALYLCASSWTSGDFNEQFFGPGTRLTVL.

Comments on this clone: One junction end disagrees with the germline gene, perhaps due to a read error. The chain is built from TRBV7-9 and TRBJ1-2, with 7 nucleotides matching TRBD1. Germline values: CDR1 SEHNR, CDR2 FQNEAQ (reference sequence). The CDR3 is made up of 15 amino acids. The CDR3 region has the DNA TGTGCCAGCAGCAGCCTTTTGACCGGGACAGACGGTCTTAGCTTC. This gives the protein CASSSLLTGTDGLSF.

This clone is classed as large. The J gene is TRBJ1-1, the V gene TRBV9, with D hard to call. This CDR3 contains 14 residues. The ends were cut back, 8 bases at V and 5 bases at J, with 19 bases in the middle. Germline loops: CDR1 SGDLS, CDR2 YYNGEE. CDR3 in DNA: TGTGCCAGTTCAAACCCCGACCGGGAGACTGAAGCTTTCTTT. Its translation: CASSNPDRETEAFF.

The chain carries TRBV15 and TRBJ2-2; D not resolved. The CDR3 is made up of 13 amino acids. Trimming took 1 base from V and 9 from J, leaving 9 bases between them. Germline V lookup: CDR1 LNHNV, CDR2 YYDKDF (reference sequence). CDR3 loop: CATSRGSGRELFF. CDR3 coding DNA: TGTGCCACCAGCAGAGGGAGTGGTAGGGAGCTGTTTTTT.

This clone was observed a handful of times. The V call is TRBV6-1, the J call TRBJ2-1, with D unresolved. The ends were cut back, 2 bases at V and 10 bases at J, with 9 bases in the middle. The CDR3 is made up of 12 amino acids. Germline V lookup: CDR1 MNHNS, CDR2 SASEGT. In nucleotides, the CDR3 is TGTGCCAGCAGTGAATCCTACGTGGAGCAGTTCTTC. The encoded protein is CASSESYVEQFF.

The J gene is TRBJ2-5, the V gene TRBV11-2, with D perhaps TRBD2 (6 bases). The V gene's germline CDR1 is SGHAT and CDR2 FQNNGV. V was clipped by 4 bases and J by 0 bases, with 9 bases between them. This CDR3 is built from 14 residues. Here the CDR3 reads CASSYSGDQETQYF. CDR3 sequence (DNA): TGTGCCAGCAGCTACTCGGGGGACCAAGAGACCCAGTACTTC.

The J gene is TRBJ2-1, the V gene TRBV28; D is undetermined. The germline V gene has CDR1 MDHEN and CDR2 SYDVKM. The CDR3 has 12 residues. Trimming took 2 bases from V and 8 from J, leaving 7 bases between them. The CDR3 nucleotides are TGTGCCAGCAGTTTAGGTGGCTATGAGCAGTTCTTC. Translation: CASSLGGYEQFF.

This clone was detected only a few times. This specimen includes other DNA sequences encoding the same CDR3. This chain joins TRBV5-1 and TRBJ1-1; D remains unclear. The V end lost 4 bases, the J end lost 3 bases, and 7 bases lay between the germline ends. The germline V gene has CDR1 SGHRS and CDR2 YFSETQ. This CDR3 contains 12 residues. CDR3: CASSTGYTEAFF. CDR3 DNA sequence: TGCGCCAGCAGCACGGGATACACTGAAGCTTTCTTT.

The chain joins TRBV29-1 to TRBJ1-6, with TRBD1 matching over 7 bases. Germline V gives CDR1 SQVTM, CDR2 ANQGSEA. The CDR3 sequence is 14 residues long. J gave up 5 bases and V 7 bases, and 8 bases lay outside the gene matches. CDR3 sequence reads: CSARQGHDNSPLHF. Here the CDR3 DNA reads TGCAGCGCCCGACAGGGCCATGATAATTCACCCCTCCACTTT.